This T cell receptor (beta chain) was observed in a study of shared clonotypes between healthy human individuals. The study, taken as a whole, reports: Naive subsets typically showed greater estimated richness than memory subsets. In contrast to clonotypes shared by all four donors, non-shared clonotypes had lower generation probabilities. Approximately 4.5% was the fraction of naive CD4 clonotypes found shared across several donors.

Assay: immunoSEQ multiplex PCR; the TCRdb copy retains only in-frame clones and omits some. Here the sample spans about 2.4 million clones, roughly nine tenths being singletons. The CDR3 has 13 residues. Trimming left V 5 bases short and J 7 bases short, with 11 bases between. Germline CDR1 and CDR2: LNHDA and SQIVND (reference sequence). Regarding this clone: Its specificity is not known. Other nucleotide sequences from this sample produce the same CDR3.

The investigators split CD4+ cells into a CD45RA+ naive subset and a CD45RA-negative memory subset. What was sequenced was naive CD4+ T cells sorted from blood. This sample's subset: CD45RA+ positively selected. This chain joins TRBV19 and TRBJ1-4, with D tentatively TRBD1 (6 bases). The source of this sequence is a man between 18 and 29 years old in good health. CDR3 bases: TGTGCCAGTAGTCCGACAGGTTCTGAAAAACTGTTTTTT. Translation gives CASSPTGSEKLFF.